This T cell receptor (beta chain) originates from a study of cytomegalovirus exposure and HLA in healthy donors. Findings and limits, study-wide: In vitro experiments confirmed that a few CMV-associated chains were specific for CMV antigens. Sequencing depth roughly uniform across donors was assumed in presence/absence analyses. By HLA locus, TCR association rates varied in a later analysis, with DRB1 showing the most and HLA-C the fewest.

With V trimmed by 0 bases and J by 7 bases, 6 bases remained unmatched. CDR1 is MNHEY and CDR2 is SVGAGI in the germline V gene. CDR3 length: 15 residues. Points on this clone: The antigen is undetermined.

PCR primers comprised 60 Vbeta and 13 Jbeta primers. Per the authors' pipeline: Among the unique TCR beta chains that a later analysis counted, 75 million to 85 million in all, 9.5 million to 12 million were shared. Libraries were prepared by immunoSEQ multiplex PCR; TCRdb keeps only in-frame clonotypes and omits some of them. Clone size and the V and J calls come from that table; the DNA yielded D and trimming. Here the sample spans roughly 200,000 clones, over 65% being singletons. V is TRBV6-5 and J is TRBJ1-3; 7 bases fit TRBD1. This TCR came from a woman aged 55 to 70 in good health and CMV-seropositive. Input material: PBMCs. The CDR3 reads CASSYSGRGSNTIYF. The CDR3 coding sequence is TGTGCCAGCAGTTACTCTGGCAGGGGGAGCAACACCATATATTTT.